This T cell receptor (beta chain) is drawn from a study of blood T cell repertoires in COVID-19. Looking at the study overall: T cells, B-cell-depleted T cells, or PBMCs provided the cDNA or gDNA that served as material.

Produced via immunoSEQ multiplex PCR; TCRdb's table is partial and in-frame only. In the table there are 120,000 to 150,000 clones, 84% of which are singletons. Losses at the gene ends were 5 bases for V and 7 bases for J; bases not matched to a gene: 7. This CDR3 contains 14 residues. CDR1 is MNHEY and CDR2 is SVGAGI in the germline V gene. The sequenced sample consisted of PBMCs or T cells enriched from blood (not recorded which). V is TRBV6-5 and J is TRBJ1-1, with 10 positions matching TRBD1. This TCR derives from a woman in her 50s who had been exposed to COVID-19. This CDR3 reads CASSLGDRGVEAFF. CDR3 bases: TGTGCCAGCAGTCTTGGGGACAGGGGCGTTGAAGCTTTCTTT.